The next 22 T cell receptor beta chains were all read from a single sample in a study of cytomegalovirus exposure and HLA in healthy donors (TCRdb year 2017). Library construction relied on the immunoSEQ multiplex PCR assay. For the multiplex PCR, a mixture combining 60 forward primers for TCR Vbeta segments and 13 reverse primers for TCR Jbeta segments was used. Entries here come from immuneACCESS through TCRdb and include only in-frame sequences with V and J called. Some clones fail to appear in such tables; in the studies checked, an unresolved V gene covers under half of the shortfall, and the cause of the remainder is unknown. This sample comprises roughly 180,000 clones, about four fifths of them detected only once. Roughly 2% of the sample is held by the ten biggest clonotypes. Material for sequencing was PBMCs. These receptors were taken from a woman in her twenties or thirties in good health and CMV-seronegative.

This clone is a singleton in its sample. The chain joins TRBV18 to TRBJ2-1; the D gene is possibly TRBD1 (6 bases). Deletions cut 3 bases from V and 8 bases from J, with 20 bases between. The CDR3 extends over 16 amino acids. Germline V gene data show CDR1 as KGHSH and CDR2 as LQKENI. The CDR3 is CASSPGTRGNRDEQFF. The CDR3 nucleotides read TGTGCCAGCTCACCTGGTACTAGGGGAAACAGGGATGAGCAGTTCTTC.

This clone has only a few counts. J is TRBJ2-7 and V is TRBV29-1; tentatively, D is TRBD1 (5 bases). V lost 4 bases and J lost 1, with 5 bases in between. This CDR3 is built from 11 residues. Germline lookup yields CDR1 SQVTM and CDR2 ANQGSEA. In DNA form, the CDR3 reads TGCAGCGTTGGACAGTCCTACGAGCAGTACTTC. This gives the protein CSVGQSYEQYF.

This chain connects TRBV7-5 to TRBJ1-2; the listed D gene, TRBD1, was not tested against the DNA. TRBV7-5 is classified as a pseudogene. The CDR3 sequence is 15 residues long. The CDR3, as DNA: TGTGCCAGAAGCTTCCGGACAGAGCCTAACTATGGCTACACCTTC. This gives the protein CARSFRTEPNYGYTF.

The genes are TRBV5-1 and TRBJ1-2, with 9 positions matching TRBD1. Trimming removed 0 bases from V and 3 bases from J; junction bases left unmatched: 9. Germline lookup yields CDR1 SGHRS and CDR2 YFSETQ. The CDR3 has 17 amino acids. CDR3 sequence reads: CASSLDWDRVYDYGYTF. DNA of the CDR3: TGCGCCAGCAGCTTGGACTGGGACAGGGTTTACGACTATGGCTACACCTTC.

This sequence joins TRBV4-3 and TRBJ2-7; the D is unclear. Germline V CDR1 and CDR2: LGHNA, YSLEER. The CDR3 covers 13 residues. V lost 6 bases to trimming and J lost 4 bases, with 13 bases between them. The DNA for the CDR3 is TGCGCCAGCAGTCAACAAGCCGGGTACGAGCAGTACTTC. Its translation: CASSQQAGYEQYF.

The chain uses TRBV2 and TRBJ1-4; 7 bases match TRBD1. V was pared by 2 bases and J by 7 bases, with 4 bases of the junction left unmatched. The CDR3 runs 14 residues. Germline assignment: CDR1 SNHLY and CDR2 FYNNEI. The DNA of the CDR3 is TGTGCCAGCAGTGAACGACAGGGCGGTGAAAAACTGTTTTTT. Translated, it gives CASSERQGGEKLFF.

The DNA for the CDR3 is TGTGCCAGCAGCCGAACTGATTATGAGCAGTTCTTC. Protein sequence: CASSRTDYEQFF. V gene TRBV7-2 combines with J gene TRBJ2-1; unclear D gene. Germline V lookup: CDR1 SGHTA, CDR2 FQGNSA. The CDR3 extends over 12 amino acids. V gave up 5 bases and J gave up 8 bases, with 10 bases separating them.

This clone showed up just once. This rearrangement joins TRBV7-2 to TRBJ2-3, with 7 bases matching TRBD2. V was clipped by 2 bases and J by 4 bases; unmatched bases: 6. This CDR3 region has 15 residues. Germline V CDR1 and CDR2: SGHTA, FQGNSA. CDR3 in amino acids: CASSLTQGGADTQYF. Written as DNA, the CDR3 is TGTGCCAGCAGCTTAACCCAGGGAGGGGCAGATACGCAGTATTTT.

This clone was observed once. J is TRBJ2-7 and V is TRBV5-1; perhaps TRBD2 as D (6 bases). The germline CDR1 and CDR2 sequences are SGHRS and YFSETQ. The CDR3 is made up of 15 amino acids. V lost 1 base and J lost 2, with 13 bases in between. CDR3 in DNA: TGCGCCAGCAGCTTGCCGGGGGTGGGCCCCTACGAGCAGTACTTC. Protein sequence: CASSLPGVGPYEQYF.

This rearrangement joins TRBV5-6 to TRBJ2-6; D might be TRBD1 (6 bases). This CDR3 has 17 amino acids. Per the germline V gene, CDR1 is SGHDT and CDR2 is YYEEEE. Trimming removed 4 bases at V and 4 bases at J, with 18 bases between. Here the CDR3 DNA reads TGTGCCAGCAGCCCTGTTCTGGGGGCGGGCGGGGCCAACGTCCTGACTTTC. Translated: CASSPVLGAGGANVLTF.

V gene TRBV2 combines with J gene TRBJ2-5, with TRBD2 matching over 11 bases. V lost 7 bases, J lost 5 bases, and 15 bases stayed unmatched. Germline-derived CDR1 and CDR2 are SNHLY and FYNNEI. There are 17 residues in the CDR3. CDR3 amino acids: CASTSSGGTRGGETQYF. As DNA, the CDR3 is TGTGCCAGCACCTCTAGCGGGGGGACGAGAGGAGGGGAGACCCAGTACTTC.

This clone was detected a few times. This chain links TRBV6-1 with TRBJ2-3; D is perhaps TRBD2 (5 bases). The CDR3 is 14 amino acids. V shed 5 bases and J shed 3 bases, with 12 bases lying between them. Germline lookup yields CDR1 MNHNS and CDR2 SASEGT. The CDR3 loop reads CASSPRRFTDTQYF. The CDR3 nucleotides are TGTGCCAGCAGTCCCAGGAGGTTTACAGATACGCAGTATTTT.

This clone has only a few counts. The chain uses TRBV19 and TRBJ2-5; perhaps TRBD2 as D (5 bases). Trimming removed 3 bases from V and 5 bases from J, with 16 bases in between. CDR1 and CDR2 (germline): LNHDA, SQIVND (reference sequence). This CDR3 comprises 15 residues. The CDR3 reads CASSILGSGEETQYF. CDR3 nucleotide sequence: TGTGCCAGTAGTATTTTGGGGTCCGGGGAGGAGACCCAGTACTTC.

Only one count was recorded for this clone. The chain combines TRBV7-3 with TRBJ1-1; D not certain. Germline CDR1 reads SGHTA; CDR2 reads FQGTGA. This CDR3 has 13 amino acids. Between the trimmed V and J ends, which lost 0 bases and 1 base, there was a span of 3 bases. CDR3 DNA sequence: TGTGCCAGCAGCTTAACCAGGAACACTGAAGCTTTCTTT. Its translation: CASSLTRNTEAFF.

The chain employs TRBV7-9 and TRBJ1-1; the match to TRBD1 covers 9 bases. The CDR3 loop spans 15 amino acids. CDR1 and CDR2 from the germline V gene are SEHNR and FQNEAQ (reference sequence). The J segment lost 4 bases and the V segment lost 5 bases, leaving 8 bases of the junction unmatched. The CDR3 spells CASSLTGGAGTEAFF. CDR3 sequence (DNA): TGTGCCAGCAGCCTAACAGGGGGCGCGGGCACTGAAGCTTTCTTT.

V and J are TRBV9 and TRBJ2-4; D possibly corresponds to TRBD2 (6 bases). Trimming cost V 2 bases and J 1 base, with 19 bases left between them. The CDR3 loop spans 18 amino acids. Germline values: CDR1 SGDLS, CDR2 YYNGEE. CDR3 coding DNA: TGTGCCAGCAGCGTTGAAGGAGGGGAGGTTTTGGCCAAAAACATTCAGTACTTC. Residues: CASSVEGGEVLAKNIQYF.

This clone was counted a few times. The chain has TRBV25-1 and TRBJ2-1; 9 bases are shared with TRBD1. This CDR3 is 15 amino acids long. V trimming: 7 bases; J trimming: 5 bases; junction bases outside the gene matches: 9. Germline V gene sequence: CDR1 MGHDK, CDR2 SYGVNS. In DNA form, the CDR3 reads TGTGCCAGCATGGGGGGGGGACAGGGCCACAATGAGCAGTTCTTC. Encoded protein: CASMGGGQGHNEQFF.

The gene calls are TRBV5-1 and TRBJ2-7; D may be TRBD2 (5 bases). The CDR3 sequence is 15 residues long. The germline gives CDR1 SGHRS, CDR2 YFSETQ. With 1 base removed from V and 2 bases from J, the gap between germline ends came to 13 bases. The CDR3 DNA sequence: TGCGCCAGCAGCTTGCTGGGAGCCCGGACCTACGAGCAGTACTTC. It codes for CASSLLGARTYEQYF.

This clone has only a few counts. The chain recombines TRBV7-9 with TRBJ2-7; D is perhaps TRBD2 (7 bases). With 5 bases removed from V and 2 bases from J, the gap between germline ends came to 19 bases. The CDR3 is made up of 16 amino acids. From germline, CDR1 is SEHNR and CDR2 FQNEAQ (reference sequence). CDR3 loop: CASSPLGGRGTYEQYF. In DNA form, the CDR3 reads TGTGCCAGCAGCCCGCTGGGGGGGCGGGGTACCTACGAGCAGTACTTC.

The chain combines TRBV4-3 with TRBJ1-2; a weak D match, TRBD1 (6 bases). Trimming shortened V by 0 bases and J by 7 bases, and 12 bases separated the two germline ends. CDR1 and CDR2 (germline): LGHNA, YSLEER. CDR3 length equals 14 residues. Here the CDR3 DNA reads TGCGCCAGCAGCCAAGATAGGTTGGGGGCTGGCTACACCTTC. Encoded protein: CASSQDRLGAGYTF.

A few counts support this clone. The chain uses TRBV6-5 and TRBJ1-6; D is uncertain. Trimming removed 2 bases at V and 13 bases at J, with 9 bases between. The germline V gene has CDR1 MNHEY and CDR2 SVGAGI. The CDR3 is 12 amino acids. CDR3 DNA sequence: TGTGCCAGCAGTTACCGTGGCAGGCCCCTCCACTTT. Translated: CASSYRGRPLHF.

The chain links TRBV4-3 to TRBJ1-2; TRBD1 matches 8 bases. Unmatched junction bases numbered 8, after V lost 1 base and J lost 4 bases. This CDR3 is 16 amino acids long. Germline V gene sequence: CDR1 LGHNA, CDR2 YSLEER. The CDR3 loop reads CASSQGLGQALYGYTF. CDR3 DNA: TGCGCCAGCAGCCAAGGACTGGGACAGGCACTCTATGGCTACACCTTC.